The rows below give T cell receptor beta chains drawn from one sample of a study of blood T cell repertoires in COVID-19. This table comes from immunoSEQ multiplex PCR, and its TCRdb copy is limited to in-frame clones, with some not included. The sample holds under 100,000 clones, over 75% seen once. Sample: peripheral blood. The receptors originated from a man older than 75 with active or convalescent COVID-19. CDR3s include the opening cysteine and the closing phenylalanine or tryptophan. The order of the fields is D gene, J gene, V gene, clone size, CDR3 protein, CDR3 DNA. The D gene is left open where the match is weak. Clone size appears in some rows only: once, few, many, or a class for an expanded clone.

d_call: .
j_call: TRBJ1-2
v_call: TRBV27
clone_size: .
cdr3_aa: CASSFRDNHGGHTF
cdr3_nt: TGTGCCAGCAGTTTTAGGGACAACCATGGTGGCCACACCTTC

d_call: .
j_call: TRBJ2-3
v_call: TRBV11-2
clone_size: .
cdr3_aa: CASSSGRGNTQYF
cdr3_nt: TGTGCCAGCAGCTCAGGACGGGGGAATACGCAGTATTTT

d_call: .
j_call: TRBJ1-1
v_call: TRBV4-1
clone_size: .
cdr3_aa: CASSQVFAPLSATEAFF
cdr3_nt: TGCGCCAGCAGCCAAGTATTTGCCCCCCTATCCGCCACTGAAGCTTTCTTT

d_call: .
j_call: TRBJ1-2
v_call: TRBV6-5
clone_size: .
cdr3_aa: CASSTGRDGYTF
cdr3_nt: TGTGCCAGCTCCACTGGGAGGGATGGCTACACCTTC

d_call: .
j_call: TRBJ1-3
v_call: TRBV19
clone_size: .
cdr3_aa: CASSIGGGSGNTIYF
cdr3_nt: TGTGCCAGTAGTATTGGCGGGGGCTCTGGAAACACCATATATTTT

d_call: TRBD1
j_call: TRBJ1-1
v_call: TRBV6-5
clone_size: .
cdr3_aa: CASRAGQGGRTEAFF
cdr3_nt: TGTGCCAGCAGGGCAGGACAGGGTGGCCGCACTGAAGCTTTCTTT

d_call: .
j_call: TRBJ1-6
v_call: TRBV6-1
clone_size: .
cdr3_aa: CASSDRQGNSPLHF
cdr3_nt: TGTGCCAGCAGTGACAGGCAGGGTAATTCACCCCTCCACTTT

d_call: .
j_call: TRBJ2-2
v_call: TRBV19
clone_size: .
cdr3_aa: CASTPLGQTGELFF
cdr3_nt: TGTGCCAGTACCCCGCTAGGACAGACCGGGGAGCTGTTTTTT

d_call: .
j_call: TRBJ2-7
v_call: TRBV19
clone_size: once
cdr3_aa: CTSSRRQSLSSYEQYF
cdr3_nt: TGTACCAGTAGTAGGCGACAGTCCTTGAGCTCCTACGAGCAGTACTTC

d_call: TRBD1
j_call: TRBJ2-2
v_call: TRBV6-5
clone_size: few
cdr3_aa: CASLTRQGENGELFF
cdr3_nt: TGTGCCAGCCTAACCCGGCAGGGGGAAAACGGGGAGCTGTTTTTT

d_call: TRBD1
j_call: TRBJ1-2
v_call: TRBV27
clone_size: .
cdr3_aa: CASRTGTGSYGYTF
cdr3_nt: TGTGCCAGCAGGACGGGGACAGGGAGCTATGGCTACACCTTC

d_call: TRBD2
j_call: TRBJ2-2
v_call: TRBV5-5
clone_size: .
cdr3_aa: CASSLHGGVPGELFF
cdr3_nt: TGTGCCAGCAGCTTGCACGGGGGGGTGCCCGGGGAGCTGTTTTTT

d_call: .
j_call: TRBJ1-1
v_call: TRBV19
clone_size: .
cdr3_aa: CASSIGWGGTGKNTEAFF
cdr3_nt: TGTGCCAGTAGTATCGGTTGGGGCGGGACTGGGAAGAACACTGAAGCTTTCTTT

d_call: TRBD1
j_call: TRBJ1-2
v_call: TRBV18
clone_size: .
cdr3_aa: CASSPGQGAKNYGYTF
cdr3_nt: TGTGCCAGCTCACCCGGACAGGGGGCAAAGAACTATGGCTACACCTTC

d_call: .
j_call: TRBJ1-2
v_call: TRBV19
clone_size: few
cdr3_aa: CASSMSRGRGYTF
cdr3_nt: TGTGCCAGTAGTATGAGCAGGGGTAGAGGCTACACCTTC

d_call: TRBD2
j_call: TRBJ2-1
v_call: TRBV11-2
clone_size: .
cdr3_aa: CASSSGLAGGFEQFF
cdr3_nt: TGTGCCAGCAGCTCGGGACTAGCGGGGGGCTTTGAGCAGTTCTTC

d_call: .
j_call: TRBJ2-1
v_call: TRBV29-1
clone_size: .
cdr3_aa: CSVARSSAHNEQFF
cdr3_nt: TGCAGCGTTGCGAGGAGTAGCGCGCACAATGAGCAGTTCTTC

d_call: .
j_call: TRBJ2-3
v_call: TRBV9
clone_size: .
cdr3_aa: CASSVGPAVTTDTQYF
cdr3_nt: TGTGCCAGCAGCGTAGGGCCAGCGGTGACCACAGATACGCAGTATTTT

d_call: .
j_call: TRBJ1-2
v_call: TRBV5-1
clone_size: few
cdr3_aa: CASSTGGAGYGYTF
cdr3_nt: TGCGCCAGCAGCACCGGGGGGGCTGGGTATGGCTACACCTTC

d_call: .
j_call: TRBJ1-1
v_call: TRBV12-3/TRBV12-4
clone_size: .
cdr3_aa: CASSFFSGTEAFF
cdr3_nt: TGTGCCAGCAGTTTTTTTTCGGGGACTGAAGCTTTCTTT

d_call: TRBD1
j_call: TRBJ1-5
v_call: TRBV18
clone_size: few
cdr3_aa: CASSGDRGPQPQHF
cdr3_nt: TGTGCCAGCTCAGGGGACAGGGGGCCTCAGCCCCAGCATTTT

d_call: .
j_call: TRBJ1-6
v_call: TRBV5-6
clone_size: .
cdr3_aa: CASSSMTALAPLHF
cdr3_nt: TGTGCCAGCAGCTCAATGACTGCCTTGGCACCCCTCCACTTT

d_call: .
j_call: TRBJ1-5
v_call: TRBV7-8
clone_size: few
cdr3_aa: CASSLLAGRNQPQHF
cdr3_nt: TGTGCCAGCAGCTTACTTGCCGGTCGCAATCAGCCCCAGCATTTT

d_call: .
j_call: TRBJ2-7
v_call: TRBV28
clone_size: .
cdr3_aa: CASIPGGTGPYEQYF
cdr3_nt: TGTGCCAGCATCCCCGGGGGGACAGGTCCCTACGAGCAGTACTTC

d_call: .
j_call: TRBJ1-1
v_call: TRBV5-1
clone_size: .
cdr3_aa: CASSPRGGLGTEAFF
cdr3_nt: TGCGCCAGCAGCCCCCGTGGAGGTTTGGGCACTGAAGCTTTCTTT

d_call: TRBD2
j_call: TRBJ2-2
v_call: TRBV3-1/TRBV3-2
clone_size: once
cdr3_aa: CASSLAGDTGELFF
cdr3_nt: TGTGCCAGCAGTCTAGCGGGGGACACCGGGGAGCTGTTTTTT

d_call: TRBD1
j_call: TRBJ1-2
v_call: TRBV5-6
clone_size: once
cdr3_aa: CASSHGRGQNYGYTF
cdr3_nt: TGTGCCAGCAGCCACGGCAGGGGGCAGAACTATGGCTACACCTTC

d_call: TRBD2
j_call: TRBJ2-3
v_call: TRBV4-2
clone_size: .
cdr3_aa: CASSQVGLARGDTQYF
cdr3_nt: TGTGCCAGCAGCCAAGTGGGACTAGCAAGGGGAGATACGCAGTATTTT

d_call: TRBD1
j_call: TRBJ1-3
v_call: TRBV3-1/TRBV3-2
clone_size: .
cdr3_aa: CASSIRQTGVGNTIYF
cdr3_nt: TGTGCCAGCAGCATCCGCCAGACAGGGGTGGGAAACACCATATATTTT

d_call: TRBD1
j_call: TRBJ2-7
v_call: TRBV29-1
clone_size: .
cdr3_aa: CSVKVGTGGRGQYF
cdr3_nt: TGCAGCGTTAAGGTCGGGACAGGGGGCCGCGGGCAGTACTTC

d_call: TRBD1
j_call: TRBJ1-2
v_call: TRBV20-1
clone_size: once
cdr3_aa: CSPGQLYGYTF
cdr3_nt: TGCAGCCCGGGACAGCTCTATGGCTACACCTTC

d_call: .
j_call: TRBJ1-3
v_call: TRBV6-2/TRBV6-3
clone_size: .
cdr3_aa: CASSYVAGRNTIYF
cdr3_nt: TGTGCCAGCAGTTACGTGGCAGGCCGAAACACCATATATTTT

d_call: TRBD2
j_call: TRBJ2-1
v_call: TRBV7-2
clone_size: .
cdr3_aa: CASSARSGLVVNEQFF
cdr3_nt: TGTGCCAGCAGCGCCCGATCGGGACTAGTAGTAAATGAGCAGTTCTTC

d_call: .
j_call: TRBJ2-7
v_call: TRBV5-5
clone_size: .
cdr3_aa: CASSLAFGAWGYEQYF
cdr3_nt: TGTGCCAGCAGCTTGGCCTTTGGGGCTTGGGGTTACGAGCAGTACTTC

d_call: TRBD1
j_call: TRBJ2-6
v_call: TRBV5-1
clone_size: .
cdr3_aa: CASSLDRGLSGANVLTF
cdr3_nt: TGCGCCAGCAGCTTGGACAGGGGGCTCTCTGGGGCCAACGTCCTGACTTTC

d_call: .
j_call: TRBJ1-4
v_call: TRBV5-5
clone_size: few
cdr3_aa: CASSPHQGWAGDEKLFF
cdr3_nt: TGTGCCAGCAGCCCACATCAAGGGTGGGCGGGGGATGAAAAACTGTTTTTT

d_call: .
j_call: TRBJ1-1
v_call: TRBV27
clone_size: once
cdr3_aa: CASSWRGFTEAFF
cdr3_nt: TGTGCCAGCAGTTGGAGGGGTTTCACTGAAGCTTTCTTT

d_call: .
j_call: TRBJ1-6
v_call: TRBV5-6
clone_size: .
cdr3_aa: CASSPGTSHTLHF
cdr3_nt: TGTGCCAGCAGCCCAGGGACTTCCCACACCCTCCACTTT

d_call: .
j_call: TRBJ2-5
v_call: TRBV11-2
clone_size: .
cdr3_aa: CASSLYGSPGETQYF
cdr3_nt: TGTGCCAGCAGCTTATATGGGAGTCCGGGAGAGACCCAGTACTTC

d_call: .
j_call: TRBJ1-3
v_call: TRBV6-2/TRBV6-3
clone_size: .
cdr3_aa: CASSYAEGPTSGNTIYF
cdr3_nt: TGTGCCAGCAGTTACGCGGAGGGCCCGACCTCTGGAAACACCATATATTTT